This T cell receptor beta chain originates from a study of tumor-infiltrating lymphocytes in oesophageal squamous cell carcinoma. V was pared by 2 bases and J by 2 bases, with 7 bases between. CDR1 is WNHNN and CDR2 is SYGVQD in the germline V gene (reference sequence). The CDR3 is 14 residues long. One entry per CDR3 protein, called by TCRdb with MiXCR from the PCR reads. The sample includes nearly 11,000 distinct CDR3 sequences, roughly 52% of them seen just once. This clonotype is labeled as medium-sized. This chain connects TRBV10-1 to TRBJ2-1, with TRBD2 as a possible D gene (5 bases). Sequenced sample: esophageal tumor tissue. The origin of this receptor is a female donor with esophageal squamous cell carcinoma. CDR3 DNA sequence: TGCGCCAGCAGTGAGAGCGGAACCTACAATGAGCAGTTCTTC. Its protein product is CASSESGTYNEQFF.